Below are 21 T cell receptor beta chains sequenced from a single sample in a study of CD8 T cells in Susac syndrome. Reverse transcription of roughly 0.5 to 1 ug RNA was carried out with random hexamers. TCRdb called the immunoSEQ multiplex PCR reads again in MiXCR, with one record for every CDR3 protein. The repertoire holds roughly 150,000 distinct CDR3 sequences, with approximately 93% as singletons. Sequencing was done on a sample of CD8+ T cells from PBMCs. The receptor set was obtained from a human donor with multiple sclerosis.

The CDR3 protein is CASSFWDRGSLAYEQYF. The DNA of the CDR3 is TGTGCCAGCAGTTTCTGGGACAGGGGGTCTCTTGCCTACGAGCAGTACTTC. The rearrangement uses TRBV12-3 or TRBV12-4 and TRBJ2-7, with TRBD1 matching 11 bases. The CDR3 is made up of 17 amino acids. V shed 3 bases and J 2 bases; nucleotides not matched to a gene: 9.

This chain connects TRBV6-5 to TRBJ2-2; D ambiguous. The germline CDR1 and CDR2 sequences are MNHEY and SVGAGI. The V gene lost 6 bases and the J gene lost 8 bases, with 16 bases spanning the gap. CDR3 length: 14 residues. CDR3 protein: CASRGPPFWGELFF. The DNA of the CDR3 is TGTGCCAGCAGAGGGCCCCCTTTCTGGGGGGAGCTGTTTTTT.

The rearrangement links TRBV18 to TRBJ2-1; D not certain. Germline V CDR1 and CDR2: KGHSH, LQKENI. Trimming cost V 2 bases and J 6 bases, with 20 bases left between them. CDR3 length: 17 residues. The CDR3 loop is CASSPVSSPLTGNEQFF. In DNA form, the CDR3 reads TGTGCCAGCTCACCAGTTAGTAGCCCCCTTACGGGCAATGAGCAGTTCTTC.

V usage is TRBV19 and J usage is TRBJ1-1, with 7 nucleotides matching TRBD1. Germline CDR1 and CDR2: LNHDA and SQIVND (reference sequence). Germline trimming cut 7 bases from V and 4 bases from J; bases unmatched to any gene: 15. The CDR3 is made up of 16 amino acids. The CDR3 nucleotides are TGTGCCAGTACCACACTCAAGGAGGGGGCGCGCACTGAAGCTTTCTTT. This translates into CASTTLKEGARTEAFF. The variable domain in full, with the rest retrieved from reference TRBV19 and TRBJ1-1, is DGGITQSPKYLFRKEGQNVTLSCEQNLNHDAMYWYRQDPGQGLRLIYYSQIVNDFQKGDIAEGYSVSREKKESFPLTVTSAQKNPTAFYLCASTTLKEGARTEAFFGQGTRLTVV.

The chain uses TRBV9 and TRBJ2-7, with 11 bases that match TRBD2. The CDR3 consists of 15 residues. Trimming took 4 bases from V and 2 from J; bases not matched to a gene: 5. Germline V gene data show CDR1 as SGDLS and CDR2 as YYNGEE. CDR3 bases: TGTGCCAGCAGCCCTAGCGGGGGGTACACCTACGAGCAGTACTTC. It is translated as CASSPSGGYTYEQYF.

In DNA form, the CDR3 reads TGTGCCAGCAGCTACCCCCGGGACACGCTTTACACCGGGGAGCTGTTTTTT. Translated: CASSYPRDTLYTGELFF. The genes are TRBV11-2 and TRBJ2-2, with D possibly being TRBD1 (6 bases). Germline V gives CDR1 SGHAT, CDR2 FQNNGV. This CDR3 spans 17 amino acids. Trimming pared 4 bases from V and 3 bases from J, leaving 18 bases between.

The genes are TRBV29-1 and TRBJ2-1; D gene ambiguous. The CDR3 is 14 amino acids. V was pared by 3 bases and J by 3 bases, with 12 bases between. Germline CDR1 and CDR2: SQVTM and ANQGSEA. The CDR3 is CSVDYQVSYNEQFF. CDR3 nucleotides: TGCAGCGTTGATTATCAGGTCAGCTACAATGAGCAGTTCTTC.

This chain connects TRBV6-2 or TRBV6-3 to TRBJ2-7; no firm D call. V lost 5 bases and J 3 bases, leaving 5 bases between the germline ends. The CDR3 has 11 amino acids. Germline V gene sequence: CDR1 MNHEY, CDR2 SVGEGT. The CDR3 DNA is TGTGCCAGCAGTAACCTCTACGAGCAGTACTTC. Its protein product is CASSNLYEQYF.

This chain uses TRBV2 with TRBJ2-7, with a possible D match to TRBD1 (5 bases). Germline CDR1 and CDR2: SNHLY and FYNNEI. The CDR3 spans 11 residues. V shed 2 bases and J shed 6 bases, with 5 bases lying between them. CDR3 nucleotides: TGTGCCAGCAGTGAAAGGGGCGAGCAGTACTTC. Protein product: CASSERGEQYF.

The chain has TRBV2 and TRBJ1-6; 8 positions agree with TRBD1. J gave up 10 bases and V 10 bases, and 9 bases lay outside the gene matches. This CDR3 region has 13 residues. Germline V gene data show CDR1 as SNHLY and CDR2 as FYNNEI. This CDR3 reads CATGQGRKSPLHF. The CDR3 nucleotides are TGTGCCACAGGACAGGGTAGAAAATCACCCCTCCACTTT.

The CDR3 sequence is CASSPGPSYGYTF. CDR3 bases: TGTGCCAGCAGCCCGGGACCTAGCTATGGCTACACCTTC. This rearrangement joins TRBV12-3 or TRBV12-4 to TRBJ1-2, with a possible D match to TRBD1 (5 bases). The CDR3 contains 13 residues. With 6 bases removed from V and 4 bases from J, the gap between germline ends came to 12 bases.

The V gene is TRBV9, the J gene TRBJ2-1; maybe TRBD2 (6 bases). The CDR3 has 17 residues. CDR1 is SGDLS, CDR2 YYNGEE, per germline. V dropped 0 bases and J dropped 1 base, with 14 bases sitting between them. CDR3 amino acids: CASSVDLRSGSYNEQFF. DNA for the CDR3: TGTGCCAGCAGCGTAGACTTGCGTAGCGGATCCTACAATGAGCAGTTCTTC.

The CDR3 is CASSPRDRERRGLFF. The CDR3 DNA reads as TGTGCCAGCAGTCCCCGGGACAGGGAACGGCGTGGGCTGTTTTTT. The chain carries TRBV6-2 or TRBV6-3 and TRBJ2-2; 9 nucleotides align to TRBD1. This CDR3 has 15 amino acids. The V segment lost 5 bases and the J segment 13 bases; nucleotides outside the gene matches: 14. CDR1 is MNHEY, CDR2 SVGEGT, per germline.

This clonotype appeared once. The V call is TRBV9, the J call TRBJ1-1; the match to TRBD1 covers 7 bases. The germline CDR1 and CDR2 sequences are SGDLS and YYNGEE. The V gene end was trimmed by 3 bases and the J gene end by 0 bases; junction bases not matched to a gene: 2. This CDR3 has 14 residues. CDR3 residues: CASSEGTVNTEAFF. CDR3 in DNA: TGTGCCAGCAGCGAGGGGACAGTGAACACTGAAGCTTTCTTT.

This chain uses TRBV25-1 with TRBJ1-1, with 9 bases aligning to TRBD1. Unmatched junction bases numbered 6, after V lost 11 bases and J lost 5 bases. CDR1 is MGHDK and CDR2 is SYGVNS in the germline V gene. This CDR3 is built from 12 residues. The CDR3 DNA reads TGTGCCTCCGGACAGGGGATGACTGAAGCTTTCTTT. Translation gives CASGQGMTEAFF.

The CDR3 sequence: CASSLEGGRDYSNQPQHF. CDR3 coding DNA: TGTGCCAGCAGCTTAGAGGGAGGTAGAGACTATAGCAATCAGCCCCAGCATTTT. This chain uses TRBV7-9 with TRBJ1-5; the D is unclear. The V end was cut by 1 base, the J end by 0 bases, with 16 bases between. This CDR3 contains 18 residues. Germline V lookup: CDR1 SEHNR, CDR2 FQNEAQ (reference sequence).

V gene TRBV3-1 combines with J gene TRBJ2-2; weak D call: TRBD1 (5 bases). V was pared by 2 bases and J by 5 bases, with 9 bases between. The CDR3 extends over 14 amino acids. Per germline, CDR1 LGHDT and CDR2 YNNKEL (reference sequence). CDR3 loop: CASSQPGITGELFF. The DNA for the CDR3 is TGTGCCAGCAGCCAACCAGGGATTACCGGGGAGCTGTTTTTT.

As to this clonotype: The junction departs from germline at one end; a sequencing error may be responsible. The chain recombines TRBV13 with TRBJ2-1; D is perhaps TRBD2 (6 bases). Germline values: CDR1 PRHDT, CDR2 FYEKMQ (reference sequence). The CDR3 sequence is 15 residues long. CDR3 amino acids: CASTAGQGSHNEQFF. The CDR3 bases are TGTGCCAGCACCGCGGGGCAGGGCTCCCACAATGAGCAGTTCTTC.

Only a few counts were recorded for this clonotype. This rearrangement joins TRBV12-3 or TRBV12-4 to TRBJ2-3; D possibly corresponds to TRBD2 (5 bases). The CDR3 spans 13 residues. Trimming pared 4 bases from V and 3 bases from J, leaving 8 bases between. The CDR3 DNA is TGTGCCAGCAGTTCCGGCGGGACAGATACGCAGTATTTT. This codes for CASSSGGTDTQYF.

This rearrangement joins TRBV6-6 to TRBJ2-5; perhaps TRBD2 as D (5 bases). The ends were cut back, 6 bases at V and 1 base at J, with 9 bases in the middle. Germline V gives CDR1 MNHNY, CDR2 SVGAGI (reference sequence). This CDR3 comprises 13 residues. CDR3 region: CASSPGFQETQYF. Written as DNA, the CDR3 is TGTGCCAGCAGCCCGGGATTCCAAGAGACCCAGTACTTC.

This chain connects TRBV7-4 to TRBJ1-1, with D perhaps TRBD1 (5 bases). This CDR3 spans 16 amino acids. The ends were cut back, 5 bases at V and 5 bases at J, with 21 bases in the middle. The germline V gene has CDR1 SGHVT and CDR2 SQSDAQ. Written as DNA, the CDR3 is TGTGCCAGCAGCCAGACGGGGGTTCTCCCCCAGACTGAAGCTTTCTTT. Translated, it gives CASSQTGVLPQTEAFF.